This passage covers 24 T cell receptor beta chains from one sample sequenced in a study of T-cell reconstitution after alpha-beta-depleted transplantation in children. For TCRbeta, the library was prepared with unique molecular identifiers. TCRdb recomputed calls from the PCR reads with MiXCR, one row per CDR3 protein. The sample lists roughly 400,000 distinct CDR3 sequences, around 21% occurring once. The sample in question was PBMCs from the stem cell graft donor, obtained from the stem cell graft. These receptors were collected from a human donor who donated a stem cell graft to a child with acute myeloid leukemia.

The chain recombines TRBV7-9 with TRBJ2-7; 7 bases map to TRBD1. The CDR3 length is 14 residues. Germline trimming cut 5 bases from V and 6 bases from J; bases unmatched to any gene: 10. CDR1 and CDR2 (germline): SEHNR, FQNEAQ (reference sequence). This chain's CDR3 is CASSNRDSFLEQYF. CDR3 bases: TGTGCCAGCAGCAACCGGGACAGTTTTCTCGAGCAGTACTTC.

The chain couples TRBV27 to TRBJ2-6, with D tentatively TRBD1 (5 bases). Trimming cost V 4 bases and J 9 bases, with 7 bases left between them. Germline V CDR1 and CDR2: MNHEY, SMNVEV (reference sequence). There are 12 residues in the CDR3. This chain's CDR3 is CASSYTGNVLTF. Here the CDR3 DNA reads TGTGCCAGCAGTTACACAGGCAACGTCCTGACTTTC.

This clonotype has only a few counts. The rearrangement links TRBV15 to TRBJ2-5; no definite D call. The CDR3 is made up of 13 amino acids. Trimming cost V 0 bases and J 5 bases, with 7 bases left between them. Germline-derived CDR1 and CDR2 are LNHNV and YYDKDF (reference sequence). CDR3 protein: CATSRDQSETQYF. DNA for the CDR3: TGTGCCACCAGCAGAGATCAATCTGAGACCCAGTACTTC.

This clonotype was counted at least ten times. This sequence joins TRBV29-1 and TRBJ2-7, with D possibly TRBD1 on 6 matching bases. V lost 6 bases and J 4 bases, leaving 16 bases between the germline ends. The CDR3 sequence is 13 residues long. The germline V gene encodes CDR1 SQVTM and CDR2 ANQGSEA. CDR3 amino acids: CSVLTGTKYEQYF. The DNA of the CDR3 is TGCAGCGTACTAACCGGGACAAAGTACGAGCAGTACTTC.

Only a few counts were recorded for this clonotype. The chain joins TRBV18 to TRBJ1-3, with D perhaps TRBD1 (6 bases). V lost 2 bases, J lost 2 bases, and 7 bases lay in between. Germline CDR1 reads KGHSH; CDR2 reads LQKENI. The length of the CDR3 is 14 residues. The CDR3 protein is CASSPGGPGNTIYF. The CDR3 region has the DNA TGTGCCAGCTCACCAGGGGGGCCTGGAAACACCATATATTTT.

This rearrangement joins TRBV3-1 to TRBJ2-5; D is undetermined. V lost 5 bases and J lost 5, with 9 bases in between. CDR1 and CDR2 from the germline V gene are LGHDT and YNNKEL (reference sequence). The CDR3 covers 12 residues. The CDR3 loop reads CASSADWETQYF. The CDR3 nucleotides read TGTGCCAGCAGCGCTGATTGGGAGACCCAGTACTTC.

This clonotype has a handful of counts. The genes are TRBV27 and TRBJ2-3; no clear D. Germline lookup yields CDR1 MNHEY and CDR2 SMNVEV (reference sequence). The V and J ends lost 0 bases and 6 bases respectively, with 7 bases between them. CDR3 size: 13 residues. The DNA for the CDR3 is TGTGCCAGCAGTTTATCGAACGGTGATACGCAGTATTTT. This sequence encodes CASSLSNGDTQYF.

This chain joins TRBV10-3 and TRBJ2-1; weak D call: TRBD2 (5 bases). This CDR3 is 13 amino acids long. Trimming removed 6 bases at V and 3 bases at J, with 9 bases between. CDR1 is ENHRY, CDR2 SYGVKD, per germline. The CDR3 nucleotides are TGTGCCATCAGCGGACTCGGCTACAATGAGCAGTTCTTC. Its protein product is CAISGLGYNEQFF.

This clonotype came up many times. The rearrangement links TRBV7-9 to TRBJ2-7; 8 positions match TRBD2. The CDR3 is 13 residues long. V was pared by 6 bases and J by 2 bases, with 3 bases of the junction left unmatched. Germline loops: CDR1 SEHNR, CDR2 FQNEAQ (reference sequence). The CDR3 reads CASSPTSAYEQYF. The CDR3 DNA reads as TGTGCCAGCAGTCCGACTAGCGCCTACGAGCAGTACTTC.

The rearrangement links TRBV5-1 to TRBJ2-3, with D perhaps matching TRBD1 or TRBD2 (5 bases each). CDR1 and CDR2 from the germline V gene are SGHRS and YFSETQ. The CDR3 runs to 11 residues. V was trimmed by 5 bases and J by 5 bases, leaving 6 bases between them. The CDR3 reads CASRGEDTQYF. As DNA, the CDR3 is TGCGCCAGCAGGGGGGAAGATACGCAGTATTTT.

The V gene is TRBV15, the J gene TRBJ1-2; 7 bases are a match to TRBD1. V was clipped by 4 bases and J by 3 bases; unmatched bases: 11. The CDR3 is 16 residues long. Germline CDR1 reads LNHNV; CDR2 reads YYDKDF (reference sequence). CDR3 DNA: TGTGCCACCAGCACTACGACAGGGATGGGCTACTATGGCTACACCTTC. It encodes CATSTTTGMGYYGYTF. The entire variable domain, with the rest obtained from reference TRBV15 and TRBJ1-2, is as follows: DAMVIQNPRYQVTQFGKPVTLSCSQTLNHNVMYWYQQKSSQAPKLLFHYYDKDFNNEADTPDNFQSRRPNTSFCFLDIRSPGLGDTAMYLCATSTTTGMGYYGYTFGSGTRLTVV.

This chain connects TRBV7-2 to TRBJ2-7; 12 nucleotides align to TRBD2. This CDR3 contains 16 residues. The germline V gene encodes CDR1 SGHTA and CDR2 FQGNSA. V shed 0 bases, J shed 4 bases, and the junction held 4 bases outside the gene matches. CDR3 residues: CASSLASSGRVYEQYF. The CDR3, as DNA: TGTGCCAGCAGCTTAGCGTCTAGCGGGAGGGTTTACGAGCAGTACTTC.

This sequence joins TRBV29-1 and TRBJ1-1, with 7 nucleotides matching TRBD1. Per germline, CDR1 SQVTM and CDR2 ANQGSEA. The CDR3 extends over 15 amino acids. V gave up 6 bases and J gave up 1 base; unmatched junction bases: 11. The DNA of the CDR3 is TGCAGCGTGTCGACAGGGCCAGAAACGAACACTGAAGCTTTCTTT. This sequence encodes CSVSTGPETNTEAFF. The whole variable domain, remainder taken from reference TRBV29-1 and TRBJ1-1, is SAVISQKPSRDICQRGTSLTIQCQVDSQVTMMFWYRQQPGQSLTLIATANQGSEATYESGFVIDKFPISRPNLTFSTLTVSNMSPEDSSIYLCSVSTGPETNTEAFFGQGTRLTVV.

The V gene is TRBV20-1, the J gene TRBJ1-5; D possibly corresponds to TRBD1 (5 bases). Germline V gene lookup returns CDR1 DFQATT and CDR2 SNEGSKA (reference sequence). V dropped 6 bases and J dropped 4 bases, with 19 bases sitting between them. The CDR3 consists of 15 residues. The CDR3 sequence: CSAAGVGAENQPQHF. Here the CDR3 DNA reads TGCAGTGCCGCCGGGGTTGGGGCTGAGAATCAGCCCCAGCATTTT.

This clonotype has a handful of counts. V and J are TRBV13 and TRBJ1-4; TRBD1 might be the D (5 bases). The CDR3 consists of 15 residues. In germline, CDR1 is PRHDT, CDR2 FYEKMQ (reference sequence). V was cut by 5 bases and J by 5 bases, with 15 bases left in between. The CDR3 loop reads CASSNSGTRNEKLFF. The CDR3 DNA reads TGTGCCAGCAGCAATAGCGGGACCCGAAATGAAAAACTGTTTTTT. Complete variable domain (other parts from reference TRBV13 and TRBJ1-4): AAGVIQSPRHLIKEKRETATLKCYPIPRHDTVYWYQQGPGQDPQFLISFYEKMQSDKGSIPDRFSAQQFSDYHSELNMSSLELGDSALYFCASSNSGTRNEKLFFGSGTQLSVL.

The chain joins TRBV5-1 to TRBJ2-1, with a tentative D call TRBD2 (6 bases). Germline-derived CDR1 and CDR2 are SGHRS and YFSETQ. V was cut by 4 bases and J by 7 bases, with 9 bases left in between. The CDR3 runs 12 residues. CDR3 in amino acids: CASSREWNEQFF. The CDR3 DNA reads TGCGCCAGCAGCCGGGAGTGGAATGAGCAGTTCTTC.

This clonotype was seen more than once but under ten times. This CDR3 is CASSPGLAGVVNEQFF. The CDR3 nucleotides read TGTGCCAGCAGCCCGGGACTAGCGGGAGTTGTCAATGAGCAGTTCTTC. The chain combines TRBV7-6 with TRBJ2-1; TRBD2 aligns across 14 bases. Per germline, CDR1 SGHVS and CDR2 FNYEAQ. With V trimmed by 5 bases and J by 6 bases, 6 bases remained unmatched. This CDR3 region has 16 residues. Drawing the rest from reference TRBV7-6 and TRBJ2-1, the complete variable domain is GAGVSQSPRYKVTKRGQDVALRCDPISGHVSLYWYRQALGQGPEFLTYFNYEAQQDKSGLPNDRFSAERPEGSISTLTIQRTEQRDSAMYRCASSPGLAGVVNEQFFGPGTRLTVL.

This clonotype was counted a few times. The rearrangement joins TRBV27 to TRBJ2-3, with 11 bases fitting TRBD2. J gave up 0 bases and V 5 bases, and 16 bases lay outside the gene matches. CDR1 and CDR2 from the germline V gene are MNHEY and SMNVEV (reference sequence). CDR3 size: 20 residues. CDR3 loop: CASSRRGPLAGGSSTDTQYF. CDR3 bases: TGTGCCAGCAGTCGACGGGGACCTCTAGCGGGAGGATCTAGCACAGATACGCAGTATTTT.

The V and J genes are TRBV20-1 and TRBJ2-1; 9 nucleotides match TRBD2. Germline assignment: CDR1 DFQATT and CDR2 SNEGSKA (reference sequence). This CDR3 contains 16 residues. The V gene end was trimmed by 4 bases and the J gene end by 0 bases; junction bases not matched to a gene: 7. The CDR3 nucleotides are TGCAGTGCTACCCTACAGCGGGAGGACTCCTACAATGAGCAGTTCTTC. Amino acid sequence: CSATLQREDSYNEQFF.

The chain combines TRBV4-1 with TRBJ2-6; D is perhaps TRBD1 (6 bases). Germline V gene data show CDR1 as MGHRA and CDR2 as YSYEKL. The V end lost 5 bases, the J end lost 0 bases, and 11 bases lay between the germline ends. The CDR3 extends over 16 amino acids. The CDR3 nucleotides read TGCGCCAGCAGCGGGCCAGGGGCCTCTGGGGCCAACGTCCTGACTTTC. Translation gives CASSGPGASGANVLTF.

The rearrangement uses TRBV5-1 and TRBJ2-7; D is ambiguous. Trimming removed 1 base from V and 0 bases from J, with 8 bases in between. Germline CDR1 SGHRS, CDR2 YFSETQ. This CDR3 is 14 amino acids long. The CDR3 DNA reads as TGCGCCAGCAGCTTGCCAGATCCCTCCTACGAGCAGTACTTC. Residues: CASSLPDPSYEQYF.

The table lists this clonotype with a few counts. This chain links TRBV5-1 with TRBJ2-7; no clear D. In germline, CDR1 is SGHRS, CDR2 YFSETQ. The germline V and J ends were trimmed by 4 bases and 2 bases, with 10 bases remaining between them. The CDR3 is made up of 13 amino acids. The CDR3 nucleotides read TGCGCCAGCAGCACCAGACCGACCTACGAGCAGTACTTC. It codes for CASSTRPTYEQYF.

Ten or more counts support this clonotype. This chain uses TRBV24-1 with TRBJ2-5; no firm D call. The CDR3 consists of 16 residues. Trimming removed 4 bases at V and 5 bases at J, with 19 bases between. Germline CDR1 and CDR2: KGHDR and SFDVKD. As DNA, the CDR3 is TGTGCCACCAGTGAAACCGCCGACATCTCGGTGGAGACCCAGTACTTC. It is translated as CATSETADISVETQYF.

This clonotype was picked up a small number of times. The chain is built from TRBV29-1 and TRBJ2-7; D is possibly TRBD2 (7 bases). CDR1 SQVTM and CDR2 ANQGSEA come from the germline V gene. Trimming left V 0 bases short and J 4 bases short, with 13 bases between. The CDR3 is 14 amino acids. CDR3 coding DNA: TGCAGCGTTGAAGATAGGAGGGGGGGGTACGAGCAGTACTTC. Translating gives CSVEDRRGGYEQYF.